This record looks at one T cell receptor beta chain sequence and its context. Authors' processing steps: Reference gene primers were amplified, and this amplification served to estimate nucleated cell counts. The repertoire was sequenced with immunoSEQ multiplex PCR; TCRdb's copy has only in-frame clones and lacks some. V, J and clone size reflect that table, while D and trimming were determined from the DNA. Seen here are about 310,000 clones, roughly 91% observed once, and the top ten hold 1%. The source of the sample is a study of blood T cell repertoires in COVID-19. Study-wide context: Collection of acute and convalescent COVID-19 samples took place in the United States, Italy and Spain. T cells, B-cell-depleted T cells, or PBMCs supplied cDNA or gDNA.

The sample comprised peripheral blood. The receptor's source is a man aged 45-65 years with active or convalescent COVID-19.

The CDR3 nucleotides read TGTGCCATCAGTGAGTTAGGGAGGACAGGGGGGAATACGCAGTATTTT. It encodes CAISELGRTGGNTQYF. The genes are TRBV10-3 and TRBJ2-3; 10 bases line up with TRBD1. V lost 1 base and J lost 7; bases outside the gene matches: 8. The CDR3 runs 16 residues. CDR1 ENHRY and CDR2 SYGVKD come from the germline V gene.